This TCR beta chain was documented in a study of chemoradiotherapy in HPV16-positive cancers. Turning to the study itself: Candidate HPV-specific clones and shared TCR motifs came from a couple of HPV16-positive patients.

The table lists this clone with a few counts. The protocol was immunoSEQ multiplex PCR, while the TCRdb copy is restricted to in-frame clones and leaves out a portion. The sample carries some 14,000 clones, roughly 70% recorded once. The sequence was obtained from a human donor with HPV-associated anogenital cancer. Collection took place from a patient who underwent chemoradiotherapy.

The CDR3 sequence: CASSPPESTEAFF. The CDR3, as DNA: TGTGCCAGCTCACCACCGGAGAGCACTGAAGCTTTCTTT. The chain joins TRBV18 to TRBJ1-1; D is unresolved. This CDR3 is built from 13 residues. The V and J ends lost 0 bases and 4 bases respectively, with 6 bases between them. Germline V gene data show CDR1 as KGHSH and CDR2 as LQKENI.